This T cell receptor (beta chain) derives from a study of blood T cell repertoires in COVID-19. Study context: Nucleic acid was either cDNA or gDNA, and it came from T cells, B-cell-depleted T cells, or PBMCs.

Assay used: immunoSEQ multiplex PCR; TCRdb lists only in-frame clones, some missing. This sample has roughly 34,000 clones, with 60% to 80% found just once. V shed 4 bases and J 12 bases; nucleotides not matched to a gene: 16. The CDR3 consists of 15 residues. The germline gives CDR1 SGHTA, CDR2 FQGNSA. The TCR comes from a man at least 80 years old with acute or convalescent COVID-19. Sequencing was done on a sample of peripheral blood. V is TRBV7-2 and J is TRBJ2-7, with 9 bases lining up with TRBD2. The CDR3 bases are TGTGCCAGCAGCTCATCTAGCGGGACGGTTACCAGTAGGTACTTC. This encodes CASSSSSGTVTSRYF. Full variable domain (missing parts from reference TRBV7-2 and TRBJ2-7): GAGVSQSPSNKVTEKGKDVELRCDPISGHTALYWYRQSLGQGLEFLIYFQGNSAPDKSGLPSDRFSAERTGGSVSTLTIQRTQQEDSAVYLCASSSSSGTVTSRYFGPGTRLTVT.